The rows below give T cell receptor beta chains drawn from one sample of a study of blood T cells in healthy people across ages. TCRdb reprocessed the 5' RACE reads via MiXCR and lists one record per CDR3 protein. The sample records about 640,000 distinct CDR3 sequences, 45% to 65% being singletons. The source material was blood. All receptors come from a man aged 55 to 70 in good health. CDR3s include the opening cysteine and the closing phenylalanine or tryptophan. The D gene is left open where the match is weak. Only part of the rows carry a size: once, few, many, or a class if the clone is expanded.

v_call,j_call,d_call,clone_size,cdr3_length,cdr3_aa,cdr3_nt
TRBV20-1,TRBJ1-2,.,few,15,CSATGQWGGGYGYTF,TGCAGTGCTACCGGCCAATGGGGTGGTGGGTATGGCTACACCTTC
TRBV2,TRBJ2-1,.,few,14,CATQPGHIYNEQFF,TGTGCCACCCAACCGGGACACATATACAATGAGCAGTTCTTC
TRBV12-3/TRBV12-4,TRBJ2-1,.,.,15,CASSSRGRGVGEQFF,TGTGCCAGCAGTTCCAGGGGGAGGGGGGTGGGTGAGCAGTTCTTC
TRBV28,TRBJ1-2,.,.,11,CASTGTHGYTF,TGTGCCAGCACCGGGACACATGGCTACACCTTC
TRBV10-3,TRBJ1-2,.,few,14,CAISEQNGGGGYTF,TGTGCCATCAGTGAGCAAAACGGGGGAGGCGGCTACACCTTC
TRBV6-2/TRBV6-3,TRBJ1-2,.,.,13,CASSDSGDYGYTF,TGTGCCAGCAGCGACTCAGGGGACTATGGCTACACCTTC
TRBV9,TRBJ2-2,TRBD1,.,14,CASNRQGSTGELFF,TGTGCCAGCAACAGACAGGGGAGCACCGGGGAGCTGTTTTTT
TRBV5-1,TRBJ1-4,.,.,15,CASSETQGRAEKLFF,TGCGCCAGCAGCGAGACCCAGGGCCGGGCTGAAAAACTGTTTTTT
TRBV25-1,TRBJ2-5,TRBD2,.,16,CASSVGGLAGRETQYF,TGTGCCAGCAGTGTGGGGGGACTAGCGGGGAGAGAGACCCAGTACTTC
TRBV7-2,TRBJ2-3,.,many,14,CASSQGLATDTQYF,TGTGCCAGCAGCCAAGGGCTGGCCACAGATACGCAGTATTTT
TRBV20-1,TRBJ2-1,TRBD2,.,15,CSASRTSGGASEQFF,TGCAGTGCTAGCCGCACTAGCGGGGGGGCCAGTGAGCAGTTCTTC
TRBV9,TRBJ2-1,.,.,11,CASSVEQEQFF,TGTGCCAGCAGCGTAGAGCAAGAGCAGTTCTTC
TRBV12-5,TRBJ1-2,TRBD1,.,15,CASGSAGTGEGGYTF,TGTGCTAGTGGTTCCGCCGGGACAGGGGAAGGCGGCTACACCTTC
TRBV6-6,TRBJ1-5,TRBD1,.,17,CASSNAGTGRSNQPQHF,TGTGCCAGCAGTAACGCCGGGACAGGGCGTAGCAATCAGCCCCAGCATTTT
TRBV29-1,TRBJ2-3,.,once,13,CSVWGFSTDTQYF,TGCAGCGTGTGGGGGTTTAGCACAGATACGCAGTATTTT
TRBV4-2,TRBJ2-3,TRBD2,few,18,CASSQGLAGGVSTDTQYF,TGTGCCAGCAGCCAAGGTCTAGCGGGGGGGGTTAGCACAGATACGCAGTATTTT
TRBV7-8,TRBJ1-6,.,.,17,CASSLATGSSYNSPLHF,TGTGCCAGCAGCTTAGCGACCGGGAGCTCCTATAATTCACCCCTCCACTTT
TRBV18,TRBJ1-2,.,.,13,CASSPTAVYGYTF,TGTGCCAGCTCACCGACAGCGGTCTATGGCTACACCTTC
TRBV12-3/TRBV12-4,TRBJ2-7,TRBD1,.,12,CASSLRGREQYF,TGTGCCAGCAGTTTAAGGGGGCGAGAGCAGTACTTC
TRBV20-1,TRBJ2-5,.,.,14,CSARDRASISAQYF,TGCAGTGCTAGAGACAGGGCCTCAATTTCGGCCCAGTACTTC
TRBV5-1,TRBJ2-1,TRBD2,.,15,CASSLDSGADNEQFF,TGCGCCAGCAGCTTGGATAGCGGGGCGGACAATGAGCAGTTCTTC
TRBV6-1,TRBJ2-7,.,.,14,CASGGGPSSYEQYF,TGTGCCAGCGGTGGGGGCCCCAGCTCCTACGAGCAGTACTTC
TRBV7-2,TRBJ2-5,TRBD2,once,17,CASSLAPSGGSQETQYF,TGTGCCAGCAGCTTAGCTCCTAGCGGGGGGTCTCAAGAGACCCAGTACTTC
TRBV7-9,TRBJ2-5,.,.,13,CASSIGYLETQYF,TGTGCCAGCAGCATTGGGTATCTGGAGACCCAGTACTTC
TRBV6-6,TRBJ2-7,.,.,14,CASSYGGQVYEQYF,TGTGCCAGCAGTTACGGGGGGCAGGTTTACGAGCAGTACTTC
TRBV21-1,TRBJ2-4,.,.,15,CASTVAYRAKNIQYF,TGTGCCAGCACCGTTGCGTATCGGGCCAAAAACATTCAGTACTTC
TRBV18,TRBJ1-2,.,.,12,CASSPDPDGYTF,TGTGCCAGCTCACCCGACCCTGACGGCTACACCTTC
TRBV7-9,TRBJ2-1,TRBD1,.,14,CASSFDWTGAEQFF,TGTGCCAGCAGCTTTGATTGGACAGGGGCTGAGCAGTTCTTC
TRBV12-3/TRBV12-4,TRBJ1-2,.,.,11,CASSLGSGYTF,TGTGCCAGCAGTTTAGGAAGTGGCTACACCTTC
TRBV29-1,TRBJ2-1,TRBD2,.,15,CSVAQLAGRDNEQFF,TGCAGCGTTGCCCAACTAGCGGGAAGGGACAATGAGCAGTTCTTC
TRBV5-1,TRBJ1-2,TRBD1,.,17,CASSFSGTGMRNDGYTF,TGCGCCAGCAGCTTCTCCGGGACAGGGATGAGAAATGATGGCTACACCTTC
TRBV10-3,TRBJ2-7,TRBD2,.,12,CAAAGTSYEQYF,TGTGCCGCAGCGGGAACCTCCTACGAGCAGTACTTC
TRBV6-6,TRBJ2-1,.,.,13,CASSYDPGQEQFF,TGTGCCAGCAGTTACGACCCTGGACAGGAGCAGTTCTTC
TRBV27,TRBJ2-6,.,.,15,CASSGQTSGANVLTF,TGTGCCAGCAGTGGGCAAACCTCTGGGGCCAACGTCCTGACTTTC
TRBV20-1,TRBJ2-1,.,.,15,CSATTPGYSYNEQFF,TGCAGTGCTACGACTCCGGGATATAGCTACAATGAGCAGTTCTTC
TRBV10-3,TRBJ2-5,TRBD1,few,14,CAISADRVRETQYF,TGTGCCATCAGTGCAGACAGGGTAAGGGAGACCCAGTACTTC
TRBV12-3/TRBV12-4,TRBJ1-1,TRBD1,.,14,CASSTGVGVTEAFF,TGTGCCAGCAGCACAGGGGTGGGAGTCACTGAAGCTTTCTTT
TRBV7-2,TRBJ1-6,.,.,14,CASSPRGADSPLHF,TGTGCCAGCAGCCCGCGGGGAGCGGATTCACCCCTCCACTTT
TRBV12-3/TRBV12-4,TRBJ2-1,TRBD2,.,16,CASSLPGTSVSNEQFF,TGTGCCAGCAGTTTGCCCGGGACTAGCGTGAGCAATGAGCAGTTCTTC
TRBV20-1,TRBJ2-1,TRBD2,.,14,CSAREAGGYNEQFF,TGCAGTGCTAGAGAAGCGGGGGGCTACAATGAGCAGTTCTTC
TRBV3-1,TRBJ2-5,.,.,13,CASSQDRELTQYF,TGTGCCAGCAGCCAAGACAGGGAGCTGACCCAGTACTTC
TRBV7-9,TRBJ2-5,.,.,14,CASSVRDWIETQYF,TGTGCCAGCAGCGTCCGGGACTGGATAGAGACCCAGTACTTC
TRBV7-2,TRBJ1-2,.,.,15,CTSNQGGLVVYGYTF,TGTACCAGCAACCAGGGCGGGCTAGTAGTCTATGGCTACACCTTC
TRBV6-2/TRBV6-3,TRBJ1-2,.,.,13,CASSKDSRYGYTF,TGTGCCAGCAGTAAGGACAGCCGATATGGCTACACCTTC
TRBV7-2,TRBJ1-4,.,.,14,CASSLVATPEKLFF,TGTGCCAGCAGCTTAGTCGCGACACCTGAAAAACTGTTTTTT
TRBV3-1,TRBJ1-3,.,.,16,CASSQVGGGAGNTIYF,TGTGCCAGCAGCCAAGTAGGAGGTGGAGCTGGAAACACCATATATTTT
TRBV18,TRBJ2-5,.,.,15,CASSPPWGRQETQYF,TGTGCCAGCTCACCACCGTGGGGACGGCAAGAGACCCAGTACTTC
TRBV20-1,TRBJ2-1,TRBD2,.,14,CSASSGGAANEQFF,TGCAGTGCATCAAGCGGGGGGGCCGCCAATGAGCAGTTCTTC
TRBV27,TRBJ1-6,.,.,13,CASKDTINSPLHF,TGTGCCAGCAAGGACACGATTAATTCACCCCTCCACTTT
TRBV5-1,TRBJ1-4,.,.,15,CASSHAGTWGEKLFF,TGCGCCAGCAGTCACGCCGGGACTTGGGGTGAAAAACTGTTTTTT
TRBV12-3/TRBV12-4,TRBJ2-3,TRBD2,.,14,CASSSRAGEDTQYF,TGTGCCAGCAGTTCTAGGGCGGGGGAAGATACGCAGTATTTT
TRBV7-2,TRBJ2-1,TRBD2,few,14,CASSLTSGVNEQFF,TGTGCCAGCAGCTTGACTAGCGGGGTGAATGAGCAGTTCTTC
TRBV29-1,TRBJ1-1,TRBD1,.,13,CSVDRRTGREAFF,TGCAGCGTTGATAGGCGGACAGGGCGTGAAGCTTTCTTT
TRBV29-1,TRBJ2-5,.,few,12,CSVTGSQETQYF,TGCAGCGTTACAGGGAGTCAAGAGACCCAGTACTTC
TRBV4-1,TRBJ2-5,.,.,16,CASSQDWHTAQETQYF,TGCGCCAGCAGCCAAGATTGGCACACGGCGCAAGAGACCCAGTACTTC
TRBV7-7,TRBJ2-5,TRBD2,.,18,CASSLMGTSGSPLGTQYF,TGTGCCAGCAGCTTAATGGGAACTAGCGGGAGTCCACTCGGGACCCAGTACTTC
TRBV6-2/TRBV6-3,TRBJ2-1,.,.,14,CASSYAERERGQFF,TGTGCCAGCAGTTACGCCGAACGGGAGAGGGGGCAGTTCTTC